This T cell receptor (beta chain) was found in a study of T-cell reconstitution after alpha-beta-depleted transplantation in children. Study-level findings and limits: Hyperexpanded clones declined; after one year, newly produced T cells mostly supplied diversity.

This clonotype was observed a handful of times. Its antigen is unidentified. Using unique molecular identifiers, the investigators prepared the TCRbeta library. TCRdb processed the PCR reads anew with MiXCR; each CDR3 protein has one entry. The table lists around 700,000 distinct CDR3 sequences, roughly 14% of them singletons. Sequencing used PBMCs, obtained before TCRalphabeta/CD19-depleted stem cell transplant. The TCR sequence derives from a girl aged 2 to 10 with congenital amegakaryocytic thrombocytopenia, due to receive a stem cell transplant.

CDR3 sequence: CASSVGSGGRETQYF. The CDR3 nucleotides read TGTGCCAGCAGCGTAGGTAGCGGGGGAAGGGAGACCCAGTACTTC. The chain recombines TRBV9 with TRBJ2-5, with 9 bases aligning to TRBD2. Trimming cost V 0 bases and J 5 bases; bases outside gene matches: 5. CDR3 length equals 15 residues. Per the germline V gene, CDR1 is SGDLS and CDR2 is YYNGEE.